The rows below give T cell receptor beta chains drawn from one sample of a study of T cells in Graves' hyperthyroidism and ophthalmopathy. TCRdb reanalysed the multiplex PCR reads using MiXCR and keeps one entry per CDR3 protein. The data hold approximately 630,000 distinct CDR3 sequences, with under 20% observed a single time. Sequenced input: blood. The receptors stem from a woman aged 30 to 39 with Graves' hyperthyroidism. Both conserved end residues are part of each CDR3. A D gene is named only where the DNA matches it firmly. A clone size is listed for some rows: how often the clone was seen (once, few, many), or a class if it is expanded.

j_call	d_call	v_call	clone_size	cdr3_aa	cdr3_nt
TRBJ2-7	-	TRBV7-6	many	CASSLAEAAYEQYF	TGTGCCAGCAGCTTAGCGGAGGCAGCTTACGAGCAGTACTTC
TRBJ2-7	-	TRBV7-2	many	CASSLRLEYEQYF	TGTGCCAGCAGCTTAAGACTAGAGTACGAGCAGTACTTC
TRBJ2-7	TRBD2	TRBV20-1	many	CSASPLPTSGRARSYEQYF	TGCAGTGCTAGTCCTCTCCCGACTAGCGGGAGGGCCCGGTCCTACGAGCAGTACTTC
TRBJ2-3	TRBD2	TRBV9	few	CASSVDPAGGPTDTQYF	TGTGCCAGCAGCGTAGATCCAGCGGGAGGGCCCACAGATACGCAGTATTTT
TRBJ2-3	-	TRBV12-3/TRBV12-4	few	CASSLRTSLRDTQYF	TGTGCCAGCAGTTTACGGACCTCCCTCCGAGATACGCAGTATTTT
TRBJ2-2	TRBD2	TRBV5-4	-	CASSFGRGAGELFF	TGTGCCAGCAGCTTCGGGCGGGGGGCCGGGGAGCTGTTTTTT
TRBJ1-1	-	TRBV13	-	CASSFPYGGNTEAFF	TGTGCCAGCAGCTTCCCATATGGGGGGAACACTGAAGCTTTCTTT
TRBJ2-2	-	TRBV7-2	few	CAGGHGRSNTGELFF	TGTGCCGGCGGTCATGGCAGGTCGAACACCGGGGAGCTGTTTTTT
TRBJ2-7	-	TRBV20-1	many	CSAISGGVYEQYF	TGCAGTGCTATTAGCGGAGGAGTCTACGAGCAGTACTTC
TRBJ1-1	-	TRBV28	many	CASSLISEAFF	TGTGCCAGCAGTTTAATCAGTGAAGCTTTCTTT
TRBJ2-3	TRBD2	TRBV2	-	CASSGLAGASTDTQYF	TGTGCCAGCTCGGGACTAGCGGGGGCTAGCACAGATACGCAGTATTTT
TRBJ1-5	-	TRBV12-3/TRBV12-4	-	CASSPLRGRDGQPQHF	TGTGCCAGCAGCCCCCTTAGGGGCAGGGATGGTCAGCCCCAGCATTTT
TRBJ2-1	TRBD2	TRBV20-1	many	CSARDLLARGEQFF	TGCAGTGCTAGAGATCTACTAGCGCGGGGTGAGCAGTTCTTC
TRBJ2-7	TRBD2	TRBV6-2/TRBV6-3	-	CASSYSRLADSYEQYF	TGTGCCAGCAGTTACTCGAGACTAGCGGATTCCTACGAGCAGTACTTC
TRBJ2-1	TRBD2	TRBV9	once	CASSTGTSGINEQFF	TGTGCCAGCAGCACGGGGACTAGCGGGATAAATGAGCAGTTCTTC
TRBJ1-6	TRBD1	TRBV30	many	CAWSERTGDSPLHF	TGTGCCTGGAGTGAAAGGACAGGGGATTCACCCCTCCACTTT
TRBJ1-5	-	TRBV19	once	CASNEGNQPQHF	TGTGCCAGTAATGAGGGAAATCAGCCCCAGCATTTT
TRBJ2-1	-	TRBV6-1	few	CASSYRLQLVSYNEQFF	TGTGCCAGCAGTTACCGGCTACAGTTGGTCTCCTACAATGAGCAGTTCTTC
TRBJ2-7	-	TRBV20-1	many	CSARDGTETYEQYF	TGCAGTGCTAGAGATGGGACCGAAACCTACGAGCAGTACTTC
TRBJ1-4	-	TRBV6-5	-	CASSDSTPRNNEKLFF	TGTGCCAGCAGTGACTCGACCCCAAGGAATAATGAAAAACTGTTTTTT
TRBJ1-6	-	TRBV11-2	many	CASSLTGYNSPLHF	TGTGCCAGCAGCTTAACAGGTTATAATTCACCCCTCCACTTT
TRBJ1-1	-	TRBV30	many	CAWSVALNTEAFF	TGTGCCTGGAGTGTTGCCCTGAACACTGAAGCTTTCTTT
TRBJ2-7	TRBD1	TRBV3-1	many	CASSRQGEGYAYEQYF	TGTGCCAGCAGTCGACAGGGTGAGGGCTACGCCTACGAGCAGTACTTC
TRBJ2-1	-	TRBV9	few	CASSRRTGSYNEQFF	TGTGCCAGCAGCCGGCGGACGGGATCCTACAATGAGCAGTTCTTC
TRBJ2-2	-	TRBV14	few	CASARSANTGELFF	TGTGCCAGCGCAAGGAGCGCGAACACCGGGGAGCTGTTTTTT
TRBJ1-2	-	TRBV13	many	CASSLELDGYTF	TGTGCCAGCAGCTTAGAATTGGATGGCTACACCTTC
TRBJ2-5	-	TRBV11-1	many	CASSLVQGSETQYF	TGTGCCAGCAGCTTAGTTCAGGGATCGGAGACCCAGTACTTC
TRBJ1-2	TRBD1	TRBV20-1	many	CSALPRQGTTNYGYTF	TGCAGTGCCCTTCCCCGACAGGGAACAACTAACTATGGCTACACCTTC
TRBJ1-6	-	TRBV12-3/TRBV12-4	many	CASSLSRWSSPLHF	TGTGCCAGCAGTTTATCTAGGTGGTCTTCACCCCTCCACTTT
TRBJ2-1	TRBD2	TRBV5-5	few	CASSLEGGSLEFF	TGTGCCAGCAGCTTGGAAGGCGGGAGTTTGGAGTTCTTC
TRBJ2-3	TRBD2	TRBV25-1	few	CASSDGLAGVSDTQYF	TGTGCCAGCAGTGATGGATTAGCGGGAGTATCAGATACGCAGTATTTT
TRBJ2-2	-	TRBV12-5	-	CASGPGPRTNTGELFF	TGTGCTAGTGGTCCGGGACCGAGGACGAACACCGGGGAGCTGTTTTTT
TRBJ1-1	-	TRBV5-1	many	CASSLITGMNTEAFF	TGCGCCAGCAGTTTGATAACAGGGATGAACACTGAAGCTTTCTTT
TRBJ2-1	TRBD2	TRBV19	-	CASSILAGPYNEQLF	TGTGCCAGTAGTATACTAGCGGGCCCCTACAATGAGCAGCTCTTC
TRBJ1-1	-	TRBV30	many	CAWRTDGNTEAFF	TGTGCCTGGAGGACCGACGGGAACACTGAAGCTTTCTTT
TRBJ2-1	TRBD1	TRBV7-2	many	CASSPWTGNRYNEQFF	TGTGCCAGCAGCCCTTGGACAGGGAATCGCTACAATGAGCAGTTCTTC
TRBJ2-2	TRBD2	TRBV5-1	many	CASSKPGLAMTGELFF	TGCGCCAGCAGCAAACCGGGACTAGCTATGACCGGGGAGCTGTTTTTT
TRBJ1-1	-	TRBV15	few	CATSREHMNTEAFF	TGTGCCACCAGCAGAGAACATATGAACACTGAAGCTTTCTTT
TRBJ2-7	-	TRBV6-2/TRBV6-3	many	CASSPGTGLRYEQYF	TGTGCCAGCAGCCCCGGAACAGGACTGCGCTACGAGCAGTACTTC
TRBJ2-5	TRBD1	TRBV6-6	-	CASSYSAGTGGQETQYF	TGTGCCAGCAGTTACTCGGCCGGGACAGGGGGACAGGAGACCCAGTACTTC
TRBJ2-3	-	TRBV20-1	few	CSARDRGYEGDTQYF	TGCAGTGCTAGAGATCGCGGCTATGAGGGCGATACGCAGTATTTT
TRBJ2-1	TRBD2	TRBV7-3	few	CASSPGTSGNKQFF	TGTGCCAGCAGCCCCGGGACTAGCGGGAATAAGCAGTTCTTC
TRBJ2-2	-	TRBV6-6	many	CASSYSRGNTGELFF	TGTGCCAGCAGTTATTCCAGGGGGAACACCGGGGAGCTGTTTTTT
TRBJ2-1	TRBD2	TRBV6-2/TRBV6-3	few	CASRKSESGSNEQFF	TGTGCCAGCAGAAAAAGCGAGAGCGGGAGCAATGAGCAGTTCTTC
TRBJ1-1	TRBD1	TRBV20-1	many	CSASSTGGGWTEAFF	TGCAGTGCTTCCTCGACAGGGGGCGGTTGGACTGAAGCTTTCTTT
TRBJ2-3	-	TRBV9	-	CASSSRVRVTGTDTQYF	TGTGCCAGCAGTTCCCGCGTCAGGGTCACGGGCACAGATACGCAGTATTTT
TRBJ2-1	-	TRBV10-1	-	CASSESATTGTYNEQFF	TGCGCCAGCAGTGAGTCGGCGACGACCGGCACCTACAATGAGCAGTTCTTC
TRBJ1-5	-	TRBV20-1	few	CSATKGRDNLYSNQPQHF	TGCAGTGCAACCAAAGGGCGGGACAACCTTTATAGCAATCAGCCCCAGCATTTT
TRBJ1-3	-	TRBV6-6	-	CASSYRQISGNTIYF	TGTGCCAGCAGTTACCGACAGATCTCTGGAAACACCATATATTTT
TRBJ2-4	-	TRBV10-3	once	CAISSPTQGAKNIQYF	TGTGCCATCAGTTCACCCACTCAGGGGGCCAAAAACATTCAGTACTTC
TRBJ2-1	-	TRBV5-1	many	CASSLRGGNEQFF	TGTGCCAGCAGTTTACGAGGAGGGAATGAGCAGTTCTTC
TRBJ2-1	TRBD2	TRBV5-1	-	CASSLRGLARITSSYNEQFF	TGCGCCAGCAGCTTGCGAGGACTAGCGAGGATTACGAGCTCCTACAATGAGCAGTTCTTC
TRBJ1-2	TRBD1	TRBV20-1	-	CSGQGASGYTF	TGCAGCGGACAGGGGGCGAGCGGCTACACCTTC
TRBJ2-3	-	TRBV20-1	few	CSARDQERNTQYF	TGCAGTGCTAGAGATCAGGAGCGAAATACGCAGTATTTT
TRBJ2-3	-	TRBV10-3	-	CAISKEVADTQYF	TGTGCCATCAGTAAGGAGGTCGCGGATACGCAGTATTTT
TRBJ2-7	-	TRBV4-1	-	CASSPLYTASYEQYF	TGCGCCAGCAGCCCCCTCTACACCGCTTCCTACGAGCAGTACTTC
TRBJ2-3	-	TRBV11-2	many	CASSLNRATDTQYF	TGTGCCAGCAGCTTAAATAGGGCGACAGATACGCAGTATTTT
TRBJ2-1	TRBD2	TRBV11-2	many	CASSQTGTSDYNEQFF	TGTGCCAGCAGCCAAACCGGGACTAGCGACTACAATGAGCAGTTCTTC
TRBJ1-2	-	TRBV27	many	CASSPFQRGSANYGYTF	TGTGCCAGCAGCCCCTTCCAGCGAGGCTCAGCTAACTATGGCTACACCTTC
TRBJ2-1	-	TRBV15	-	CATSRDKAGYNEQFF	TGTGCCACCAGCAGAGATAAGGCCGGTTACAATGAGCAGTTCTTC